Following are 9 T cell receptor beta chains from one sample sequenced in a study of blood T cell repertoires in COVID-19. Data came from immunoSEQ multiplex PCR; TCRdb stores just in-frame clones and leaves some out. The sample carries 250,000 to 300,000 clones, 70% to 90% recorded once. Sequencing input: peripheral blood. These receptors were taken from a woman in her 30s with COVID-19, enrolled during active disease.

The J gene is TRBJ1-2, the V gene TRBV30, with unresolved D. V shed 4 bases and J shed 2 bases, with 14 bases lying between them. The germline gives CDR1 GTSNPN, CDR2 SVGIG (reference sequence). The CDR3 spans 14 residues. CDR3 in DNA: TGTGCCTGGATCACAGCAACCTCAAACTATGGCTACACCTTC. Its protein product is CAWITATSNYGYTF.

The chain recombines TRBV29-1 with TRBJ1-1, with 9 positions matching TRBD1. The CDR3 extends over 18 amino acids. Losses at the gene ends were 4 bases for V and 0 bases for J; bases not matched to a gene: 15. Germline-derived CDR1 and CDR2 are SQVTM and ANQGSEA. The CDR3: CSVARNRGTGRMNTEAFF. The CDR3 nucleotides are TGCAGCGTTGCTAGGAATCGCGGGACAGGGAGAATGAACACTGAAGCTTTCTTT.

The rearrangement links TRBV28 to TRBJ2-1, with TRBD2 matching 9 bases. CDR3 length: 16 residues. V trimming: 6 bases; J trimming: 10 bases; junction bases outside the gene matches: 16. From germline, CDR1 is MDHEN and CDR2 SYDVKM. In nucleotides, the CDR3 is TGTGCCAGCAGCCCTTTGAGGGTAGCGGGGGCAGGGGAGCAGTTCTTC. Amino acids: CASSPLRVAGAGEQFF.

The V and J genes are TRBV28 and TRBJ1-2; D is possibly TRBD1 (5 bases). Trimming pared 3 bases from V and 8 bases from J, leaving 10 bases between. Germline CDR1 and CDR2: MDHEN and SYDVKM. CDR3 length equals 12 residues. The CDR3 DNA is TGTGCCAGCAGTTTCAGGGAGGGCGGCTACACCTTC. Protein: CASSFREGGYTF.

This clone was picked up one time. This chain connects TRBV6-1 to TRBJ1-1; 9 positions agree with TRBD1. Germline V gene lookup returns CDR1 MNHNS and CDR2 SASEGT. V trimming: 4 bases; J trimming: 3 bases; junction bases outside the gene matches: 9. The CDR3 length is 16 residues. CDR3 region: CASSGGQGSLDTEAFF. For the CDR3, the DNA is TGTGCCAGCAGTGGGGGACAGGGCAGTTTAGACACTGAAGCTTTCTTT.

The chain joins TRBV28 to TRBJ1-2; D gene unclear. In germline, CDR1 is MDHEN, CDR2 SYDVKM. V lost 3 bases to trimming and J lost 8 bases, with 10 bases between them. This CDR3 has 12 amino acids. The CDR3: CASSFGLWGYTF. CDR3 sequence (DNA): TGTGCCAGCAGTTTTGGACTTTGGGGCTACACCTTC.

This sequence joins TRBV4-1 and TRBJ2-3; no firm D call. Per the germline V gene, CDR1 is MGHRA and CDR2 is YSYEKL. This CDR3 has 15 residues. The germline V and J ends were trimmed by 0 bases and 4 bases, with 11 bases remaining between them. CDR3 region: CASSQDTADADTQYF. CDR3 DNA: TGCGCCAGCAGCCAAGATACAGCCGATGCAGATACGCAGTATTTT.

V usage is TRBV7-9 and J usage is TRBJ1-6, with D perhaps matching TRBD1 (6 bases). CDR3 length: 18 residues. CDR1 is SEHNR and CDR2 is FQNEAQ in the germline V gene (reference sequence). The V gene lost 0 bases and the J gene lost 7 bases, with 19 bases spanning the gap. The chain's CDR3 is CASSLASGPGAQNSPLHF. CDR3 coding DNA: TGTGCCAGCAGCTTAGCATCCGGGCCAGGGGCTCAAAATTCACCCCTCCACTTT.

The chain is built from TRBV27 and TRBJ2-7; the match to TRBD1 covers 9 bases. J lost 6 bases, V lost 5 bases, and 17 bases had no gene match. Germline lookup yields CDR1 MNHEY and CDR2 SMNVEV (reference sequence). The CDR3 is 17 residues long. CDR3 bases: TGTGCCAGCAGTACCTCCAACAGGGGGCGCATCGTAGGCGAGCAGTACTTC. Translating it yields CASSTSNRGRIVGEQYF.